Presented here are 9 T cell receptor beta chains from one specimen sequenced in a study of OX40 agonist ivuxolimab in advanced cancers. The method was immunoSEQ multiplex PCR; TCRdb's version includes in-frame clones alone and lacks a portion of them. The sample holds just under 95,000 clones, around nine tenths seen once. The sample was CD4+ or CD8+ T cells sorted from blood, taken in a trial of the OX40 agonist ivuxolimab. The source of these receptors is an adult with an advanced solid tumor such as melanoma, head and neck, liver or kidney cancer.

This sequence joins TRBV2 and TRBJ2-7, with TRBD1 matching 9 bases. The CDR3 sequence is 14 residues long. V was pared by 7 bases and J by 2 bases, with 6 bases of the junction left unmatched. Germline values: CDR1 SNHLY, CDR2 FYNNEI. In DNA form, the CDR3 reads TGTGCCAGCAATCGGGACAGGGCCACCTACGAGCAGTACTTC. This encodes CASNRDRATYEQYF.

The chain recombines TRBV27 with TRBJ1-6, with 7 bases matching TRBD1. Germline CDR1 MNHEY, CDR2 SMNVEV (reference sequence). V lost 5 bases, J lost 5 bases, and 3 bases stayed unmatched. This CDR3 is 14 amino acids long. DNA of the CDR3: TGTGCCAGCAGTCGGGACAGTCATAATTCACCCCTCCACTTT. Its translation: CASSRDSHNSPLHF.

The chain is built from TRBV19 and TRBJ2-7, with a weak D call TRBD1 (5 bases). The CDR3 has 14 amino acids. The germline CDR1 and CDR2 sequences are LNHDA and SQIVND (reference sequence). The germline V and J ends were trimmed by 4 bases and 0 bases, with 10 bases remaining between them. The CDR3 sequence: CASSRQTSSYEQYF. CDR3 DNA: TGTGCCAGTAGTAGACAGACAAGCTCCTACGAGCAGTACTTC.

The chain carries TRBV6-5 and TRBJ1-4; unclear D gene. Germline V gives CDR1 MNHEY, CDR2 SVGAGI. Trimming took off 11 bases at V and 0 bases at J, with 13 bases between the two ends. The CDR3 spans 14 residues. The CDR3 coding sequence is TGTGCCTCAACATCTCGTGCAACTAATGAAAAACTGTTTTTT. This sequence encodes CASTSRATNEKLFF.

CDR3 sequence: CASSQEKRGGSYEQYF. CDR3 DNA: TGCGCCAGCAGCCAAGAGAAGCGGGGGGGCTCCTACGAGCAGTACTTC. V and J are TRBV4-1 and TRBJ2-7, with 10 nucleotides matching TRBD2. CDR1 is MGHRA, CDR2 YSYEKL, per germline. The CDR3 runs to 16 residues. V lost 0 bases and J lost 0; bases outside the gene matches: 2.

V and J are TRBV6-5 and TRBJ2-7; no reliable D call. Trimming pared 8 bases from V and 5 bases from J, leaving 16 bases between. The CDR3 spans 13 residues. Germline-derived CDR1 and CDR2 are MNHEY and SVGAGI. The CDR3: CASGFTWMNEQYF. Written as DNA, the CDR3 is TGTGCCAGCGGATTTACATGGATGAACGAGCAGTACTTC.

This clone was counted once. This same CDR3 is encoded by further DNA sequences in the sample. This chain joins TRBV2 and TRBJ2-1, with TRBD2 as a possible D gene (7 bases). Trimming shortened V by 1 base and J by 0 bases, and 10 bases separated the two germline ends. CDR3 length: 16 residues. Germline values: CDR1 SNHLY, CDR2 FYNNEI. The CDR3 region has the DNA TGTGCCAGCAGTGAAGGGAGGGGGGGCTCCTACAATGAGCAGTTCTTC. It translates to CASSEGRGGSYNEQFF.

V usage is TRBV21-1 and J usage is TRBJ1-5. TRBV21-1 is a documented pseudogene. This CDR3 is built from 13 residues. CDR3 sequence: CASRKPWNQPQHF. In DNA form, the CDR3 reads TGTGCCAGCAGGAAACCCTGGAATCAGCCCCAGCATTTT.

This clone was seen once. The V and J genes are TRBV20-1 and TRBJ1-2; no clear D. CDR1 is DFQATT and CDR2 is SNEGSKA in the germline V gene (reference sequence). CDR3 length: 10 residues. Trimming took 4 bases from V and 8 from J, leaving 8 bases between them. The CDR3 region has the DNA TGCAGTGCTATCACTGGAGGCTACACCTTC. It codes for CSAITGGYTF.